A selection of T cell receptor beta chains follows, all from one sample in a study of blood T cell repertoires in COVID-19. This table comes from immunoSEQ multiplex PCR, and its TCRdb copy is limited to in-frame clones, with some not included. The table has fewer than 350,000 clones, 90% seen once. The sample was PBMCs or T cells enriched from blood (not recorded which). The receptors were gathered from a young woman with acute COVID-19. Both conserved end residues are part of each CDR3.

len: 14
v_gene: TRBV28
CDR3aa: CASSPISGGNEQFF

len: 16
v_gene: TRBV7-8
CDR3aa: CASSLEPAGVGNEQFF

len: 15
v_gene: TRBV2
CDR3aa: CASRGQGASNQPQHF

len: 16
v_gene: TRBV6-5
CDR3aa: CASSYLFGTGLSPLHF

len: 13
v_gene: TRBV7-3
CDR3aa: CASSLNPGGEQYF

len: 16
v_gene: TRBV7-8
CDR3aa: CASRLTSTGQSGIQYF

len: 17
v_gene: TRBV11-3
CDR3aa: CASSFTGREPSNSPLHF

len: 15
v_gene: TRBV19
CDR3aa: CASSIGVDRRDIQYF

len: 16
v_gene: TRBV3-1/TRBV3-2
CDR3aa: CASSSQTRPPYNEQFF

len: 16
v_gene: TRBV11-2
CDR3aa: CASSPPGLSSYNEQFF

len: 14
v_gene: TRBV7-6
CDR3aa: CASSLRDSSYEQYF

len: 11
v_gene: TRBV7-9
CDR3aa: CASLEEDTIYF

len: 17
v_gene: TRBV18
CDR3aa: CASSPPAFAGGNTEAFF

len: 15
v_gene: TRBV10-3
CDR3aa: CAISDPGLAGNEQFF

len: 17
v_gene: TRBV6-4
CDR3aa: CASSDVGLAGNTGELFF

len: 15
v_gene: TRBV5-5
CDR3aa: CASSLDAGTGNTIYF

len: 15
v_gene: TRBV5-1
CDR3aa: CASSLDWGRGFEQYF

len: 14
v_gene: TRBV7-8
CDR3aa: CASSFLFSNQPQHF

len: 16
v_gene: TRBV11-2
CDR3aa: CASSSTLEGNVDIQYF

len: 17
v_gene: TRBV27
CDR3aa: CASTTGTAIYGANVLTF

len: 13
v_gene: TRBV27
CDR3aa: CASADRVSYEQYF

len: 15
v_gene: TRBV6-5
CDR3aa: CASSYSQGGAGELFF

len: 12
v_gene: TRBV29-1
CDR3aa: CSVVQAGGEQYF

len: 16
v_gene: TRBV18
CDR3aa: CASSPRSLAVRDTQYF

len: 13
v_gene: TRBV28
CDR3aa: CASTTGSNQPQHF

len: 14
v_gene: TRBV6-5
CDR3aa: CASPRTGSHNEQFF

len: 15
v_gene: TRBV7-9
CDR3aa: CASSSVWTSAYEQYF

len: 15
v_gene: TRBV30
CDR3aa: CAWSLQGIGFSPLHF

len: 15
v_gene: TRBV27
CDR3aa: CASSSLGIAQETQYF

len: 15
v_gene: TRBV27
CDR3aa: CASRITTGTSYEQYF

len: 15
v_gene: TRBV5-1
CDR3aa: CASSLRLAVGNEQFF

len: 16
v_gene: TRBV7-9
CDR3aa: CASNPGQAVSYNEQFF

len: 13
v_gene: TRBV19
CDR3aa: CASSMGTNYEQYF

len: 10
v_gene: TRBV20-1
CDR3aa: CSAGEGTQYF

len: 15
v_gene: TRBV11-1
CDR3aa: CASSPIAGGIYEQYF

len: 14
v_gene: TRBV27
CDR3aa: CASSLLGLTDTQYF

len: 14
v_gene: TRBV21-1
CDR3aa: CTSGEGLTYNEQFF

len: 13
v_gene: TRBV19
CDR3aa: CASSIGGRETQYF

len: 15
v_gene: TRBV27
CDR3aa: CASSLGVSGTGELFF

len: 15
v_gene: TRBV5-4
CDR3aa: CASSLRVGGANVLTF

len: 16
v_gene: TRBV9
CDR3aa: CASSPLGTGVNEKLFF

len: 12
v_gene: TRBV30
CDR3aa: CARNGGTYEQYF

len: 13
v_gene: TRBV12-3/TRBV12-4
CDR3aa: CASSQGAGQPQHF

len: 15
v_gene: TRBV4-3
CDR3aa: CASSYGQGLYNEQFF

len: 17
v_gene: TRBV11-1
CDR3aa: CASSLASGARLTDTQYF

len: 11
v_gene: TRBV10-3
CDR3aa: CATATEETQYF

len: 14
v_gene: TRBV21-1
CDR3aa: CASSTRNWCIEQYF

len: 18
v_gene: TRBV11-2
CDR3aa: CASSLADRTGSSYNEQFF

len: 14
v_gene: TRBV3-1/TRBV3-2
CDR3aa: CASSLGQGREKLFF

len: 13
v_gene: TRBV12-3/TRBV12-4
CDR3aa: CASSLGQNYGYTF

len: 11
v_gene: TRBV12-3/TRBV12-4
CDR3aa: CASSTGYIQYF

len: 15
v_gene: TRBV19
CDR3aa: CASSIRLAGVETQYF

len: 15
v_gene: TRBV18
CDR3aa: CASSPQTGYQVGQYF

len: 16
v_gene: TRBV6-5
CDR3aa: CASSYSIAGGRNIQYF

len: 15
v_gene: TRBV6-2/TRBV6-3
CDR3aa: CASSSSGEFTDTQYF

len: 20
v_gene: TRBV5-1
CDR3aa: CASSLVGGGRAVTGYNEQFF

len: 16
v_gene: TRBV14
CDR3aa: CASSQPGQGRYNEQFF